Listed here is a single T cell receptor (beta chain). Its antigen is not identified. This entry is derived from a study of T cell clones after liver transplantation. Study background: As an antigen-independent comparator, third-party-reactive TCRbeta sequences came from pre-transplant mixed lymphocyte reactions. Apart from a few HCV-positive recipients, transplants were for non-autoimmune, non-viral reasons. Timepoints were pre-transplant, pre-withdrawal, and after withdrawal was completed or failed. Study-level findings and limits: These preliminary findings come from unstandardized post-transplant sampling times.

V was trimmed by 6 bases and J by 4 bases, leaving 9 bases between them. Germline V gene sequence: CDR1 MDHEN, CDR2 SYDVKM. CDR3 length equals 12 residues. Profiled with immunoSEQ multiplex PCR; TCRdb holds only in-frame clones, not every one. The profile covers 75,000 to 100,000 clones, with roughly 85% appearing a single time and less than 0.6% taken by the ten largest. This TCR derives from a human patient who received a liver transplant. Some T cells may be the graft donor's. The V gene is TRBV28, the J gene TRBJ1-2; D not certain. Sequenced here: CD4+ T cells from blood, sampled 45 to 46 months after liver transplant. CDR3 residues: CASSLRGYGYTF. In nucleotides, the CDR3 is TGTGCCAGCAGCCTAAGAGGCTATGGCTACACCTTC.